This T cell receptor beta chain was recorded in a study of cytomegalovirus exposure and HLA in healthy donors. Findings of the study overall: The listing of 150 or so TCR beta chains classed them as cytomegalovirus-associated.

The study drew the donors from its roughly 120-subject validation cohort, separate from the approximately 700-subject first cohort. Libraries were prepared by immunoSEQ multiplex PCR; TCRdb keeps only in-frame clonotypes and omits some of them. The table lists 200,000 or so clones, roughly 82% of them singletons. This CDR3 region has 12 residues. From germline, CDR1 is SGHTA and CDR2 FQGTGA. With V trimmed by 3 bases and J by 8 bases, 2 bases remained unmatched. This clone has only one observation. The antigen is unknown. This chain joins TRBV7-3 and TRBJ1-1, with TRBD1 matching 8 bases. This TCR was recovered from a woman between 25 and 40 years old in good health and CMV-seropositive. Input material: PBMCs. CDR3 bases: TGTGCCAGCAGCTTTCGGACAGGGGAAGCTTTCTTT. Protein sequence: CASSFRTGEAFF.